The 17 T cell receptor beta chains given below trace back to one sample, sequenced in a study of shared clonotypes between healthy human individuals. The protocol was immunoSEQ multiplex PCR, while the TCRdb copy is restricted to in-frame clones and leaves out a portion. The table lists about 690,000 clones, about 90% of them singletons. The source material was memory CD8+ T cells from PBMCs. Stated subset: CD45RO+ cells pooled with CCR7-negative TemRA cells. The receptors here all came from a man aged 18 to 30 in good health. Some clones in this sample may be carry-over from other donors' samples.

DNA of the CDR3: TGTGCCAGCAGCTCCGACAGGGTCTGGAGCTATGGCTACACCTTC. It is translated as CASSSDRVWSYGYTF. The gene calls are TRBV5-6 and TRBJ1-2; the match to TRBD1 covers 7 bases. The CDR3 contains 15 residues. CDR1 SGHDT and CDR2 YYEEEE come from the germline V gene. Trimming removed 3 bases from V and 4 bases from J; junction bases left unmatched: 9.

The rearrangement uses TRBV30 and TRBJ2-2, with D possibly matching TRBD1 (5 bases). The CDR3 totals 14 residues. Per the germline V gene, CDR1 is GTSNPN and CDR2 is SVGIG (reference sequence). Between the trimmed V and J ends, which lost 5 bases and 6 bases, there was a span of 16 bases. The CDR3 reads CAWAEGARAGELFF. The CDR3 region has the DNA TGTGCCTGGGCGGAAGGGGCGCGCGCCGGGGAGCTGTTTTTT.

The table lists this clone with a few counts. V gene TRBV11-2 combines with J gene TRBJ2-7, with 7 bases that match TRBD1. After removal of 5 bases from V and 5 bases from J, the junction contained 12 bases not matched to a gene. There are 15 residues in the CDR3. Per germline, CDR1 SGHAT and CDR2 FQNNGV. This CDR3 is CASSHPRQGIHEQYF. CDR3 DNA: TGTGCCAGCAGCCACCCCCGACAGGGAATTCACGAGCAGTACTTC.

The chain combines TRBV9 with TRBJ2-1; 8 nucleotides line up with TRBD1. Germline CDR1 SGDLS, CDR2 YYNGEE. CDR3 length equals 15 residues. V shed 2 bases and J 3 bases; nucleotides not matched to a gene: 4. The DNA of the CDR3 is TGTGCCAGCAGCGTCCTAGGACAGGGCTACAATGAGCAGTTCTTC. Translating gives CASSVLGQGYNEQFF.

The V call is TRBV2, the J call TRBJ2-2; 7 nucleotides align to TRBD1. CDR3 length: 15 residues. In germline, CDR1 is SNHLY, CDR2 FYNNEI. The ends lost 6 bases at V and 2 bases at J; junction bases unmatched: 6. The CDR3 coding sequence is TGTGCCAGCAGCACCGGGACAGTTAACACCGGGGAGCTGTTTTTT. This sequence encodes CASSTGTVNTGELFF.

The chain's CDR3 is CASSLGLAGGMGETQYF. CDR3 nucleotide sequence: TGTGCCAGCAGCTTAGGGCTAGCGGGAGGGATGGGAGAGACCCAGTACTTC. The rearrangement uses TRBV11-2 and TRBJ2-5, with 12 positions matching TRBD2. The length of the CDR3 is 17 residues. The V segment lost 1 base and the J segment 4 bases; nucleotides outside the gene matches: 7. The V gene's germline CDR1 is SGHAT and CDR2 FQNNGV.

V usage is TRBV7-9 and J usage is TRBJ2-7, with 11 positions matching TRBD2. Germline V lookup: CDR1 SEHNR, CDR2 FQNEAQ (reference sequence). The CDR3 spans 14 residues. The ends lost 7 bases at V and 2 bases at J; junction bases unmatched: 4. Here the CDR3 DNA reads TGTGCCAGCAACCCGGGACTAGCGGCCTACGAGCAGTACTTC. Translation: CASNPGLAAYEQYF.

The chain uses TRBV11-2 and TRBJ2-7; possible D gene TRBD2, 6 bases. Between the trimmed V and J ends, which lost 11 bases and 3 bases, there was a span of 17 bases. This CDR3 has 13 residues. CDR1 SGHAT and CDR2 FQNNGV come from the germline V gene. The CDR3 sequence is CAVSSGSIYEQYF. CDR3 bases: TGTGCCGTATCCAGCGGGTCCATCTACGAGCAGTACTTC.

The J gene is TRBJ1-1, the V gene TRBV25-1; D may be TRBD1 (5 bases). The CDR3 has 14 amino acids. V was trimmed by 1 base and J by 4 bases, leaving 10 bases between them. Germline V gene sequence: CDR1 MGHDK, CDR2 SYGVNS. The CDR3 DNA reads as TGTGCCAGCAGTGAATTTGGCAGGGCCACTGAAGCTTTCTTT. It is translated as CASSEFGRATEAFF.

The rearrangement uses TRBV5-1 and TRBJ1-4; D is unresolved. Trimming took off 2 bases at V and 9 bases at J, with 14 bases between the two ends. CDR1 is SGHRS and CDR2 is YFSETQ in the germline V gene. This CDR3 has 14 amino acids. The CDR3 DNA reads TGCGCCAGCAGCTTTACCGGGGATAGGAAAAAACTGTTTTTT. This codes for CASSFTGDRKKLFF.

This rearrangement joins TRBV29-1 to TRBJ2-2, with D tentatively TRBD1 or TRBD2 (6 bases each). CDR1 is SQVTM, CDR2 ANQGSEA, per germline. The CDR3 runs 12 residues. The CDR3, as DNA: TGCACCCCGGGGGCAGGGGTCGGGGAGCTGTTTTTT. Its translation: CTPGAGVGELFF.

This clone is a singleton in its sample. The CDR3 region is CAISDPGLVDEQYF. The DNA for the CDR3 is TGTGCCATCAGTGATCCCGGACTAGTCGACGAGCAGTACTTC. This chain connects TRBV10-3 to TRBJ2-5; 7 nucleotides line up with TRBD2. With the DNA end fitting TRBJ2-7 better, the J assignment may be wrong. The CDR3 covers 14 residues. Looked up from germline, CDR1 is ENHRY and CDR2 is SYGVKD.

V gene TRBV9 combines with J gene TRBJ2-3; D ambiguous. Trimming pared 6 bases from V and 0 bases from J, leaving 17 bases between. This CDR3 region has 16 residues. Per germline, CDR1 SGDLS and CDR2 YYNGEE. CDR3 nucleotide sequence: TGTGCCAGCACCCCCGAGGAAGGGTCGAGCACAGATACGCAGTATTTT. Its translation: CASTPEEGSSTDTQYF. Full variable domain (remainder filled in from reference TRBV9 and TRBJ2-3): DSGVTQTPKHLITATGQRVTLRCSPRSGDLSVYWYQQSLDQGLQFLIQYYNGEERAKGNILERFSAQQFPDLHSELNLSSLELGDSALYFCASTPEEGSSTDTQYFGPGTRLTVL.

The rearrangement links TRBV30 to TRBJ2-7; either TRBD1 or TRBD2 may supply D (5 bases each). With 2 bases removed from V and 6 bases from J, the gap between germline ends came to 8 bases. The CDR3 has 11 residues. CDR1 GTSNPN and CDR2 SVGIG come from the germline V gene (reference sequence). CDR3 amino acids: CAWSYGGEQYF. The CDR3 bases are TGTGCCTGGAGTTATGGGGGCGAGCAGTACTTC.

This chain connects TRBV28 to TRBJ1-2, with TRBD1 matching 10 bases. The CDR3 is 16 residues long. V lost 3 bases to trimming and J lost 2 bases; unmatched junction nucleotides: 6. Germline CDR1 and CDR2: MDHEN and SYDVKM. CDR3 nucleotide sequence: TGTGCCAGCAGTTTCCCCCGGACAGGGGGGAACTATGGCTACACCTTC. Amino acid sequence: CASSFPRTGGNYGYTF.

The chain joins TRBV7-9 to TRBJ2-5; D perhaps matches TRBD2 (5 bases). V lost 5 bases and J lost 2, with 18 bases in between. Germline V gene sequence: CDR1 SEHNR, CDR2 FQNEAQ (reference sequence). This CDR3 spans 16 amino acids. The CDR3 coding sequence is TGTGCCAGCAGCCCCCCCCAGTGGAGGAAGCAAGAGACCCAGTACTTC. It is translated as CASSPPQWRKQETQYF.

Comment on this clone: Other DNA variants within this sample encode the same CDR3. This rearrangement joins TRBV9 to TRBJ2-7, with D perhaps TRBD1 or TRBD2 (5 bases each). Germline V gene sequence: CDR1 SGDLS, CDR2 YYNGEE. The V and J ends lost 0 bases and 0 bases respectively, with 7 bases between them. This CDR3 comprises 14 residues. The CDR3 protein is CASSVDGTSYEQYF. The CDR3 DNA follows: TGTGCCAGCAGCGTAGACGGGACCTCCTACGAGCAGTACTTC.